The clone carrying this T cell receptor (beta chain) was recorded a few times. What it recognizes is unknown. Each sample's TCRbeta library yielded on average around 40,000 productive templates. Sequenced by immunoSEQ multiplex PCR; TCRdb stores in-frame clones only, minus some. The repertoire holds around 33,000 clones, over 60% seen once, with around 28% in the top ten. CDR1 and CDR2 (germline): SEHNR, FQNEAQ (reference sequence). The CDR3 runs to 15 residues. Trimming stripped 1 base from V and 8 bases from J, with 14 bases between. These data come from a study of STAT3 mutations in large granular lymphocyte leukemia. Background on the study: Roughly half the longitudinally sequenced T-LGLL patients had canonical STAT3 mutations.

Findings of the study overall: At least one immunodominant TCR beta clonotype appeared in every T-cell large granular lymphocyte leukemia patient. Differing intervals and regimens complicate linking therapy response to clone burden. TCR clonotype switching after therapy occurred in about 35% of the 18 patients.

This sequence joins TRBV7-9 and TRBJ2-2; no definite D call. This receptor was obtained from a woman between 50 and 59 years old with T-cell large granular lymphocyte leukemia. Some clones in this sample may be carry-over from other donors' samples. The sequenced sample consisted of peripheral blood mononuclear cells. DNA for the CDR3: TGTGCCAGCAGCTTAGTTTATACCGCTCTAGGGGAGCTGTTTTTT. Protein sequence: CASSLVYTALGELFF.